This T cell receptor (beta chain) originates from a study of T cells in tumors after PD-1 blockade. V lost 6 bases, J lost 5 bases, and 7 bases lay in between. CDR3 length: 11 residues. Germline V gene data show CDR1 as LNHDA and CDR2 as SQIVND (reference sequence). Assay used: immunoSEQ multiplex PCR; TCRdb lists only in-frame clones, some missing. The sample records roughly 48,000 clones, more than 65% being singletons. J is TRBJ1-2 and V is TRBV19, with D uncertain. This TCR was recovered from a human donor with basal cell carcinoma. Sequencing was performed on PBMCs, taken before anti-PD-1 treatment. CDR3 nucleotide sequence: TGTGCCAGTAGGAACAGATATGGCTACACCTTC. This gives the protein CASRNRYGYTF.